The clone carrying this T cell receptor beta chain was counted only a few times. This CDR3 contains 20 residues. J gave up 4 bases and V 0 bases, and 13 bases lay outside the gene matches. Germline CDR1 reads MGHRA; CDR2 reads YSYEKL. The data were taken from a study of cytomegalovirus exposure and HLA in healthy donors. PCR involved 60 Vbeta and 13 Jbeta primers. The data were produced by immunoSEQ multiplex PCR, yet TCRdb's version contains in-frame clones alone and is incomplete. The sample holds about 140,000 clones; approximately 76% are singletons and the top ten take approximately 1.8%. The sequenced material came from PBMCs. The sequence was collected from a man aged 40-49 years in good health and CMV-seronegative. This chain uses TRBV4-1 with TRBJ2-2, with 11 bases identical to TRBD2. The CDR3 is CASSQDGEASGGFFTGELFF. The CDR3 DNA is TGCGCCAGCAGCCAAGATGGTGAGGCTAGCGGGGGGTTCTTCACCGGGGAGCTGTTTTTT.